This TCR beta chain was sequenced in a study of shared clonotypes between healthy human individuals. CD8 cells classed as naive were CD45RO-negative and positively selected for CCR7, excluding terminally differentiated effector memory CD45RA+ cells. Notes on the study in general: Among a handful of donors, approximately 5.4% of naive CD4 clonotypes were found in common. Inspection by rarefaction showed sorted-subset sequencing to be incomplete despite large depth.

Template for every sorted-subset replicate PCR totaled around 200 ng DNA, approximately 30,000 T cell genomes. The protocol was immunoSEQ multiplex PCR, while the TCRdb copy is restricted to in-frame clones and leaves out a portion. The data contain 630,000 or so clones, roughly 98% of them singletons. Concerning this clone itself: Antigen specificity is unknown.

The germline V gene encodes CDR1 MNHNS and CDR2 SASEGT. Losses at the gene ends were 2 bases for V and 4 bases for J; bases not matched to a gene: 10. The length of the CDR3 is 17 residues. Sample: naive CD8+ T cells sorted from blood. The sequence derives from a man aged 25-45 years in good health. The V call is TRBV6-1, the J call TRBJ2-7, with 11 nucleotides matching TRBD1. Here the CDR3 reads CASSEFTSWDRGYEQYF. DNA for the CDR3: TGTGCCAGCAGTGAATTCACCTCCTGGGACAGGGGGTACGAGCAGTACTTC.